This is a list of T cell receptor beta chains from one sample in a study of T cells in Graves' hyperthyroidism and ophthalmopathy. Each CDR3 protein gets one entry after TCRdb re-called the multiplex PCR reads with MiXCR. Altogether a few hundred thousand distinct CDR3 sequences are present, around 20% being singletons, with the ten largest covering roughly 40%. The specimen sequenced was blood. Receptors were obtained from a man between 50 and 59 years old with Graves' ophthalmopathy. CDR3s include the opening cysteine and the closing phenylalanine or tryptophan. D genes are given only for firm matches. Where a row states a size, it is once, few, many or the class of an expanded clone; other rows omit it.

j_gene: TRBJ2-4; abundance: many; v_gene: TRBV12-3/TRBV12-4; len: 15; d_gene: .; CDR3nt: TGTGCCAGCAGTTTGTGGGGGGACGCCAAAAACATTCAGTACTTC; CDR3aa: CASSLWGDAKNIQYF
j_gene: TRBJ2-5; abundance: many; v_gene: TRBV11-3; len: 15; d_gene: .; CDR3nt: TGTGCCAGCAGCAATAGGGGGGCACCTCAAGAGACCCAGTACTTC; CDR3aa: CASSNRGAPQETQYF
j_gene: TRBJ1-6; abundance: few; v_gene: TRBV28; len: 15; d_gene: TRBD1; CDR3nt: TGTGCCAGCAGCCCCCCGACAGGGATAAATTCACCCCTCCACTTT; CDR3aa: CASSPPTGINSPLHF
j_gene: TRBJ2-7; abundance: many; v_gene: TRBV27; len: 15; d_gene: TRBD2; CDR3nt: TGTGCCAGCAGTATTGAGCGGGAGGCTGCCTACGAGCAGTACTTC; CDR3aa: CASSIEREAAYEQYF
j_gene: TRBJ2-7; abundance: many; v_gene: TRBV7-8; len: 17; d_gene: TRBD2; CDR3nt: TGTGCCAGCAGTTCCGCGGGACTAGCGGGATCAGAGTACGAGCAGTACTTC; CDR3aa: CASSSAGLAGSEYEQYF
j_gene: TRBJ1-1; abundance: many; v_gene: TRBV5-1; len: 15; d_gene: .; CDR3nt: TGCGCCAGCAGCTTGGCCCTCGGGACCAACACTGAAGCTTTCTTT; CDR3aa: CASSLALGTNTEAFF
j_gene: TRBJ1-5; abundance: .; v_gene: TRBV19; len: 14; d_gene: .; CDR3nt: TGTGCCAGTAGTATAGGCCAGGGGCCTCAGCCCCAGCATTTT; CDR3aa: CASSIGQGPQPQHF
j_gene: TRBJ1-1; abundance: many; v_gene: TRBV3-1; len: 16; d_gene: TRBD1; CDR3nt: TGTGCCAGCAGCGCCCAGTACAGGGGCTCCAACACTGAAGCTTTCTTT; CDR3aa: CASSAQYRGSNTEAFF
j_gene: TRBJ2-3; abundance: many; v_gene: TRBV7-9; len: 13; d_gene: .; CDR3nt: TGTGCCAGCAGCTTAGGAACTACAGATACGCAGTATTTT; CDR3aa: CASSLGTTDTQYF
j_gene: TRBJ2-4; abundance: few; v_gene: TRBV19; len: 18; d_gene: .; CDR3nt: TGTGCCAGTAGTATAGTAGGAGTGGAGGGAGACCCCAAAAACATTCAGTACTTC; CDR3aa: CASSIVGVEGDPKNIQYF
j_gene: TRBJ1-6; abundance: .; v_gene: TRBV2; len: 18; d_gene: TRBD1; CDR3nt: TGTGCCAGCAGAAGACCTGCCGGGACAGGGTCCTCCGGTTCACCCCTCCACTTT; CDR3aa: CASRRPAGTGSSGSPLHF
j_gene: TRBJ2-5; abundance: few; v_gene: TRBV2; len: 15; d_gene: .; CDR3nt: TGTGCCAGCAGTTCCCCGGCCCGACTAGGAGAGACCCAGTACTTC; CDR3aa: CASSSPARLGETQYF
j_gene: TRBJ2-3; abundance: few; v_gene: TRBV6-1; len: 15; d_gene: TRBD1; CDR3nt: TGTGCCAGCAGTGATGCGGACAGGGGCACAGATACGCAGTATTTT; CDR3aa: CASSDADRGTDTQYF
j_gene: TRBJ2-7; abundance: few; v_gene: TRBV29-1; len: 13; d_gene: .; CDR3nt: TGCAGCGTTGAATCTGTGGAATCCTACGAGCAGTACTTC; CDR3aa: CSVESVESYEQYF
j_gene: TRBJ1-1; abundance: many; v_gene: TRBV29-1; len: 10; d_gene: .; CDR3nt: TGCAGCGCGGGGAACACTGAAGCTTTCTTT; CDR3aa: CSAGNTEAFF
j_gene: TRBJ2-7; abundance: many; v_gene: TRBV28; len: 15; d_gene: TRBD1; CDR3nt: TGTGCCAGCAGTTCTCCAGGGACAGGGGTTTCCGAGCAGTACTTC; CDR3aa: CASSSPGTGVSEQYF
j_gene: TRBJ2-7; abundance: many; v_gene: TRBV28; len: 12; d_gene: TRBD2; CDR3nt: TGTGCCAGCCGCGGGAGCACCTACGAGCAGTACTTC; CDR3aa: CASRGSTYEQYF
j_gene: TRBJ2-7; abundance: .; v_gene: TRBV28; len: 15; d_gene: TRBD1; CDR3nt: TGTGCCAGCAGTCCTACACTTACAGGGGGCGCCGAGCAGTACTTC; CDR3aa: CASSPTLTGGAEQYF
j_gene: TRBJ1-4; abundance: .; v_gene: TRBV19; len: 13; d_gene: TRBD1; CDR3nt: TGTGCCAGTAGTAGGACAGGGAATGAAAAACTGTTTTTT; CDR3aa: CASSRTGNEKLFF
j_gene: TRBJ2-7; abundance: .; v_gene: TRBV24-1; len: 13; d_gene: .; CDR3nt: TGTGCCACCATGCGTTTGCGGGCCCACGAGCAGTACTTC; CDR3aa: CATMRLRAHEQYF
j_gene: TRBJ2-1; abundance: many; v_gene: TRBV7-2; len: 17; d_gene: .; CDR3nt: TGTGCCAGCAGCTCCGATAGTGGGACCTACTCCTACAATGAGCAGTTCTTC; CDR3aa: CASSSDSGTYSYNEQFF
j_gene: TRBJ2-7; abundance: many; v_gene: TRBV29-1; len: 17; d_gene: TRBD1; CDR3nt: TGCAGCGTTGATTCGGGGCAACAGGGGCCCCAAACCTACGAGCAGTACTTC; CDR3aa: CSVDSGQQGPQTYEQYF
j_gene: TRBJ2-5; abundance: many; v_gene: TRBV12-3/TRBV12-4; len: 17; d_gene: TRBD2; CDR3nt: TGTGCCAGCAGTGGGACTAGCGGGAGGCTAACGGGGGAGACCCAGTACTTC; CDR3aa: CASSGTSGRLTGETQYF
j_gene: TRBJ2-5; abundance: many; v_gene: TRBV11-2; len: 14; d_gene: TRBD2; CDR3nt: TGTGCCAGCAGCTTAAGCGGGGGGCGGGAGACCCAGTACTTC; CDR3aa: CASSLSGGRETQYF
j_gene: TRBJ1-2; abundance: few; v_gene: TRBV28; len: 16; d_gene: .; CDR3nt: TGTGCCAGCAGTTTAAAATCTGGTGGAGGGACTGCCGGCTACACCTTC; CDR3aa: CASSLKSGGGTAGYTF
j_gene: TRBJ2-5; abundance: many; v_gene: TRBV13; len: 20; d_gene: TRBD2; CDR3nt: TGTGCCAGCAGCCAATATACCCGGACTAGCGGGAGGGCCGGTGGGGAGACCCAGTACTTC; CDR3aa: CASSQYTRTSGRAGGETQYF
j_gene: TRBJ1-1; abundance: few; v_gene: TRBV5-6; len: 12; d_gene: .; CDR3nt: TGTGCCAGCAGCTTTCTCCAGAATGAAGCTTTCTTT; CDR3aa: CASSFLQNEAFF
j_gene: TRBJ1-5; abundance: many; v_gene: TRBV12-3/TRBV12-4; len: 13; d_gene: .; CDR3nt: TGTGCCAGCAGTTTTAGGGGCAATCAGCCCCAGCATTTT; CDR3aa: CASSFRGNQPQHF